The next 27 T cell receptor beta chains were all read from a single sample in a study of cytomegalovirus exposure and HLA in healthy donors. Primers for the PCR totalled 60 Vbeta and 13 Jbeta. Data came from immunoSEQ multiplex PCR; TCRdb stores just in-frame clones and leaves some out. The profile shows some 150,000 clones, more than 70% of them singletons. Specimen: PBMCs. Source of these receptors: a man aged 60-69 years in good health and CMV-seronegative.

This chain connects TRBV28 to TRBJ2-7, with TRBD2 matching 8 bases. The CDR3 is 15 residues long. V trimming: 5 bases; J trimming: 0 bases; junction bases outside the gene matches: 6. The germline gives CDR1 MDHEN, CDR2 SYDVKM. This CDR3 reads CASSRQTSGSYEQYF. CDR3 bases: TGTGCCAGCAGTCGCCAAACTAGCGGCTCCTACGAGCAGTACTTC. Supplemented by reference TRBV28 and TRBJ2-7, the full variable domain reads DVKVTQSSRYLVKRTGEKVFLECVQDMDHENMFWYRQDPGLGLRLIYFSYDVKMKEKGDIPEGYSVSREKKERFSLILESASTNQTSMYLCASSRQTSGSYEQYFGPGTRLTVT.

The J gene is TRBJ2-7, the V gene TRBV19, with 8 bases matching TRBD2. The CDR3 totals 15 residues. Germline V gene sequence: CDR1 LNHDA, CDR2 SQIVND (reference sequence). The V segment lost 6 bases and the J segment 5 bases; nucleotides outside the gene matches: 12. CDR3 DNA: TGTGCCAGTAGACCTAGCGGGCGGTACCGGGACGAGCAGTACTTC. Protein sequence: CASRPSGRYRDEQYF.

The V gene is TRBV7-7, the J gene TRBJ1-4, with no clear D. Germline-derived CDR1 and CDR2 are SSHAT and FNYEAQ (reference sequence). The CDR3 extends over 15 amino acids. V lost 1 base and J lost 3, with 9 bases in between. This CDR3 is CASSLGGRANEKLFF. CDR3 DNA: TGTGCCAGCAGCTTAGGAGGTCGGGCTAATGAAAAACTGTTTTTT. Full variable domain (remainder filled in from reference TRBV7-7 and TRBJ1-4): GAGVSQSPRYKVTKRGQDVTLRCDPISSHATLYWYQQALGQGPEFLTYFNYEAQPDKSGLPSDRFSAERPEGSISTLTIQRTEQRDSAMYRCASSLGGRANEKLFFGSGTQLSVL.

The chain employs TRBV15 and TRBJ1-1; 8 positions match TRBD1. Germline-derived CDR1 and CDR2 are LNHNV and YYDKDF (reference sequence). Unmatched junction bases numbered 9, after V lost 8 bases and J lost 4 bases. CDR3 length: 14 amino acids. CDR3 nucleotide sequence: TGTGCCACCGGTTCACAGGGGGGAGGCACTGAAGCTTTCTTT. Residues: CATGSQGGGTEAFF.

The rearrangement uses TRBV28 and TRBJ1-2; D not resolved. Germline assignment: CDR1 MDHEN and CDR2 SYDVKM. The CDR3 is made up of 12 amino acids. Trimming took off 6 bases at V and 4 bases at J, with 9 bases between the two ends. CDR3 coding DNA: TGTGCCAGCAGGCCGGGTCCCTATGGCTACACCTTC. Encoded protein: CASRPGPYGYTF.

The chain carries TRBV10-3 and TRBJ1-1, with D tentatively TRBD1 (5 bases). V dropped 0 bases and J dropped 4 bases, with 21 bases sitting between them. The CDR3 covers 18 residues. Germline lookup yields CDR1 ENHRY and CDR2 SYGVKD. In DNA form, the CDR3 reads TGTGCCATCAGTGAGTCGATCGGGGGTCAGCCCCAGAGCACTGAAGCTTTCTTT. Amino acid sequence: CAISESIGGQPQSTEAFF.

The CDR3 is CASSSLAGGSYEQYF. The CDR3 DNA sequence: TGTGCCAGCAGCTCGCTAGCGGGGGGGTCCTACGAGCAGTACTTC. The V gene is TRBV5-6, the J gene TRBJ2-5, with 12 bases identical to TRBD2. The DNA end is more similar to TRBJ2-7, so the J call may be wrong. Germline loops: CDR1 SGHDT, CDR2 YYEEEE. The CDR3 runs 15 residues.

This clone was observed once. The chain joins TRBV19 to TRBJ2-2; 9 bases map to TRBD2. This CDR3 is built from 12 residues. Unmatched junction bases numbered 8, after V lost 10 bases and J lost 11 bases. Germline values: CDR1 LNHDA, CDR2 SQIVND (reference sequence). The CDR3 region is CATSGLAGELFF. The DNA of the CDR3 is TGTGCCACCAGTGGGCTAGCGGGAGAGCTGTTTTTT.

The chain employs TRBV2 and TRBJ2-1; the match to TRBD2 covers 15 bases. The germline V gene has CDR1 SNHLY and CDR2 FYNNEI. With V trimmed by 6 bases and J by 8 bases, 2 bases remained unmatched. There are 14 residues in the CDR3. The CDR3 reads CASSGTSGGHEQFF. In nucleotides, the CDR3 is TGTGCCAGCAGCGGGACTAGCGGGGGGCATGAGCAGTTCTTC. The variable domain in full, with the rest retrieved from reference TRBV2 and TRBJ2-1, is EPEVTQTPSHQVTQMGQEVILRCVPISNHLYFYWYRQILGQKVEFLVSFYNNEISEKSEIFDDQFSVERPDGSNFTLKIRSTKLEDSAMYFCASSGTSGGHEQFFGPGTRLTVL.

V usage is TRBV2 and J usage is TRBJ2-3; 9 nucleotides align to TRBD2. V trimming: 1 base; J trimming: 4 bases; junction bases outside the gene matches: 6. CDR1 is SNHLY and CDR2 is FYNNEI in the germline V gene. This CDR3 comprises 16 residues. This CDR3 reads CASSEGAGGPADTQYF. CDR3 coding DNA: TGTGCCAGCAGTGAAGGGGCGGGAGGGCCAGCAGATACGCAGTATTTT.

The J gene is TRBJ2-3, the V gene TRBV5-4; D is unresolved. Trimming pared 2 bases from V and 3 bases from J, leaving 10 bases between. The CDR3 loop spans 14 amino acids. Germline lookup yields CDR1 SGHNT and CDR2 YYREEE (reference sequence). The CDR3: CASSFEADTDTQYF. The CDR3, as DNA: TGTGCCAGCAGCTTTGAGGCAGATACAGATACGCAGTATTTT.

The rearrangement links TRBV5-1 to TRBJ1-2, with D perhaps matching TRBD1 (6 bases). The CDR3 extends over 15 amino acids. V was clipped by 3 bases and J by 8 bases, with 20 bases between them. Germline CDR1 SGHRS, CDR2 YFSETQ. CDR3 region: CASSSALGGREGYTF. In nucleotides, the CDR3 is TGCGCCAGCAGCTCAGCCTTAGGGGGTCGTGAAGGCTACACCTTC.

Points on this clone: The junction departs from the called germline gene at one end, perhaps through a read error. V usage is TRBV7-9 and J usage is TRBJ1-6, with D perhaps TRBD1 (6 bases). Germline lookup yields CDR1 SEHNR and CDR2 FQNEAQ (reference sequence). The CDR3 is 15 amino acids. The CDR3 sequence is CSSSLVQGRNSPLHF. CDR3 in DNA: TGTTCCAGCAGCTTAGTGCAGGGGAGAAATTCACCCCTCCACTTT.

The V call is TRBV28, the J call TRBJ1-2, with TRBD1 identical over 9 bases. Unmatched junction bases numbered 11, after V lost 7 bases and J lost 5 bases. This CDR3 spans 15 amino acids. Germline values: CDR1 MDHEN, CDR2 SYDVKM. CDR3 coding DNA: TGTGCCAGCACTACCTCCGGGACAGGGAAGTATGGCTACACCTTC. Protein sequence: CASTTSGTGKYGYTF.

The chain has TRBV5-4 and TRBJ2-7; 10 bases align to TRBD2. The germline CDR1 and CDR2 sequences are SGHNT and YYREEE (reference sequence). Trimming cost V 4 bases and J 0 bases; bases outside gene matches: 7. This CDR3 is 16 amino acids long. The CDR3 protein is CASSDLGLADSYEQYF. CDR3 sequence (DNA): TGTGCCAGCAGCGATTTAGGACTAGCGGACTCCTACGAGCAGTACTTC.

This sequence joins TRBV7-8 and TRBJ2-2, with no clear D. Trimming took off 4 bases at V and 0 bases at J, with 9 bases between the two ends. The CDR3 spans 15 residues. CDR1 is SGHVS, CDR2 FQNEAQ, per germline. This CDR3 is CASSYRVPNTGELFF. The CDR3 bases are TGTGCCAGCAGCTATCGGGTTCCGAACACCGGGGAGCTGTTTTTT.

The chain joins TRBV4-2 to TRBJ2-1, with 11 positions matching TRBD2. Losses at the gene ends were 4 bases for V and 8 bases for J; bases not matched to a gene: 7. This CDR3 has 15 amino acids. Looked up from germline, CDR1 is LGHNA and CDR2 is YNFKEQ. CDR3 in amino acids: CASSRSGGASHEQFF. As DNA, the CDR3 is TGTGCCAGCAGCCGTAGCGGGGGGGCCAGTCATGAGCAGTTCTTC.

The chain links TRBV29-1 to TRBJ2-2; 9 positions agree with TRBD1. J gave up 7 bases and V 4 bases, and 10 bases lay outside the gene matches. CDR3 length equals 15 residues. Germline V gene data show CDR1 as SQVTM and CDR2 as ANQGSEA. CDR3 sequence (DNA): TGCAGCGTTGTTAGACACACAGGGGGCGGCGGGGAGCTGTTTTTT. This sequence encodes CSVVRHTGGGGELFF.

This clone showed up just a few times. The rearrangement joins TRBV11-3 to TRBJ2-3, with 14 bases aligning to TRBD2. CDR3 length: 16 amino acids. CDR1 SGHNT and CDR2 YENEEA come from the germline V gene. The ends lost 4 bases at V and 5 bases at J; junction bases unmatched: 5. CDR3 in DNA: TGTGCCAGCAGCTCAGGGACTAGCGGGAGAGGAGATACGCAGTATTTT. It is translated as CASSSGTSGRGDTQYF.

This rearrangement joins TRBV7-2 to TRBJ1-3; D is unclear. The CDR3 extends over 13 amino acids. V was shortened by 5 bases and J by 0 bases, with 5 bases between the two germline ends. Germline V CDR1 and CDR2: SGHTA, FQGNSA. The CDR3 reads CASSHSSGNTIYF. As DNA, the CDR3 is TGTGCCAGCAGCCATAGCTCTGGAAACACCATATATTTT.

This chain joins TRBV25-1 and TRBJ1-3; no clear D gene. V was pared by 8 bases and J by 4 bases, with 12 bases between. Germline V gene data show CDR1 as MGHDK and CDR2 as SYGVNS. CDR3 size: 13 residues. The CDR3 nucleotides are TGTGCCAGCCAAGAGGGATACGGAAACACCATATATTTT. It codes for CASQEGYGNTIYF.

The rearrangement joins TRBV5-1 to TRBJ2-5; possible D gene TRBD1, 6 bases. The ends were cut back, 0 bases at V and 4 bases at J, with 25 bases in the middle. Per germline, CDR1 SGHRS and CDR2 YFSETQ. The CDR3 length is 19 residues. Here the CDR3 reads CASSLGRVRRSGALETQYF. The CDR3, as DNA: TGCGCCAGCAGCTTGGGTAGGGTCCGACGGTCAGGGGCGCTAGAGACCCAGTACTTC.

This CDR3 reads CASRRQGWSPDTQYF. CDR3 coding DNA: TGTGCCAGCAGACGACAGGGTTGGAGCCCAGATACGCAGTATTTT. This chain links TRBV2 with TRBJ2-3; TRBD1 matches 7 bases. Germline trimming cut 6 bases from V and 4 bases from J; bases unmatched to any gene: 10. In germline, CDR1 is SNHLY, CDR2 FYNNEI. This CDR3 contains 15 residues.

For the CDR3, the DNA is TGTGCCAGCAGCCCATCGGGTACGCAGTATTTT. It codes for CASSPSGTQYF. V gene TRBV7-3 combines with J gene TRBJ2-3; D gene unclear. V dropped 5 bases and J dropped 8 bases, with 8 bases sitting between them. Germline assignment: CDR1 SGHTA and CDR2 FQGTGA. The CDR3 has 11 residues. The complete variable domain, with remaining parts taken from reference TRBV7-3 and TRBJ2-3, reads GAGVSQTPSNKVTEKGKYVELRCDPISGHTALYWYRQSLGQGPEFLIYFQGTGAADDSGLPNDRFFAVRPEGSVSTLKIQRTERGDSAVYLCASSPSGTQYFGPGTRLTVL.

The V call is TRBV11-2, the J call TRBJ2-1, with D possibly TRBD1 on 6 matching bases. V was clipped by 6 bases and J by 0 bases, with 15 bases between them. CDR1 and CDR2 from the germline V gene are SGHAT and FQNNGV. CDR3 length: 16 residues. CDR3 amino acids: CASSPGQFSSYNEQFF. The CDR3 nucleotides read TGTGCCAGCAGTCCAGGACAGTTTAGCTCCTACAATGAGCAGTTCTTC.

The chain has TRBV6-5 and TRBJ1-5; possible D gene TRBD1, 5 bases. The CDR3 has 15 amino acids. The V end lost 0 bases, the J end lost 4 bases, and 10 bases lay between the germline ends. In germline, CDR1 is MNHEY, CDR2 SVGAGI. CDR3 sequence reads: CASSYSRQGNQPQHF. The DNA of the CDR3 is TGTGCCAGCAGTTACTCGCGGCAGGGTAATCAGCCCCAGCATTTT.

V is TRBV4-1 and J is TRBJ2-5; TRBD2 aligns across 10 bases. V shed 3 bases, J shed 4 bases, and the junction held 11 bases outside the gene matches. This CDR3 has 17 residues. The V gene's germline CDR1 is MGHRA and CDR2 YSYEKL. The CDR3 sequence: CASSQSGGLAGAETQYF. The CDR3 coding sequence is TGCGCCAGCAGCCAGAGCGGCGGGCTAGCGGGAGCAGAGACCCAGTACTTC.